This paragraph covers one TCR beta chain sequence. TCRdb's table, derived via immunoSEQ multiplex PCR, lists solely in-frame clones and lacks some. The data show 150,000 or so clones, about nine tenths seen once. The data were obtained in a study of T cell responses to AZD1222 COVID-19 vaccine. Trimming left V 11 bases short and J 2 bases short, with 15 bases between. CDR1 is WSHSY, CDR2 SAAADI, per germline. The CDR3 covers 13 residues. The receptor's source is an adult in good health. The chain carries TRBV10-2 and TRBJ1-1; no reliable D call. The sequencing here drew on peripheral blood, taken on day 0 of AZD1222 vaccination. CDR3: CAVEGATNTEAFF. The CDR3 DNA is TGCGCCGTCGAGGGCGCAACTAACACTGAAGCTTTCTTT.